Listed below are T cell receptor beta chains from one sample, sequenced in a study of cytomegalovirus exposure and HLA in healthy donors. TCRdb keeps only in-frame clones here, not all; method: immunoSEQ multiplex PCR. The sample has about 170,000 clones; approximately 82% are singletons. The sample was PBMCs. The receptor source for this set is a male donor in good health and CMV-seronegative. Both conserved end residues are part of each CDR3. Each record gives: V gene, D gene, J gene, clone size, CDR3 protein, CDR3 DNA. D genes are given only for firm matches. Some rows mark clone size as missing; the rest say once, few, many or name a class of expanded clone.

V: TRBV19; D: .; J: TRBJ1-1; size: .; CDR3: CASTATGLAGTEAFF; DNA: TGTGCCAGTACGGCTACAGGGCTTGCGGGCACTGAAGCTTTCTTT
V: TRBV9; D: TRBD1; J: TRBJ1-6; size: .; CDR3: CASSVAVGGTGSVSLHF; DNA: TGTGCCAGCAGCGTAGCTGTCGGGGGGACAGGGTCGGTTTCCCTCCACTTT
V: TRBV19; D: .; J: TRBJ1-4; size: .; CDR3: CASRRRQGSEKLFF; DNA: TGTGCCAGTAGAAGGCGCCAGGGGAGCGAAAAACTGTTTTTT
V: TRBV7-2; D: TRBD1; J: TRBJ2-5; size: .; CDR3: CASSQRQGVGETQYF; DNA: TGTGCCAGCAGCCAGAGACAGGGGGTGGGAGAGACCCAGTACTTC
V: TRBV27; D: .; J: TRBJ1-3; size: few; CDR3: CASSLGAFSGNTIYF; DNA: TGTGCCAGCAGTTTGGGGGCCTTTTCTGGAAACACCATATATTTT
V: TRBV7-9; D: TRBD1; J: TRBJ1-1; size: .; CDR3: CASSPLQGINTEAFF; DNA: TGTGCCAGCAGCCCTTTACAGGGGATCAACACTGAAGCTTTCTTT
V: TRBV5-1; D: TRBD2; J: TRBJ2-2; size: .; CDR3: CASSTRGGTGELFF; DNA: TGCGCCAGCAGCACGCGGGGGGGGACCGGGGAGCTGTTTTTT
V: TRBV7-9; D: .; J: TRBJ1-3; size: .; CDR3: CASSPGNSDSGNTIYF; DNA: TGTGCCAGCAGCCCGGGGAATTCTGACTCTGGAAACACCATATATTTT
V: TRBV28; D: .; J: TRBJ1-2; size: few; CDR3: CASSLRGGGYGYTF; DNA: TGTGCCAGCAGTTTAAGGGGTGGAGGGTATGGCTACACCTTC
V: TRBV4-1; D: .; J: TRBJ2-3; size: .; CDR3: CASSQDGASLTDTQYF; DNA: TGCGCCAGCAGCCAAGATGGGGCATCTCTCACAGATACGCAGTATTTT
V: TRBV6-1; D: .; J: TRBJ2-1; size: .; CDR3: CASSEAWGQGWGFF; DNA: TGTGCCAGCAGTGAAGCGTGGGGGCAGGGATGGGGGTTCTTC
V: TRBV5-1; D: TRBD2; J: TRBJ2-1; size: .; CDR3: CASSLGVAGLAGNEQFF; DNA: TGCGCCAGCAGCTTGGGGGTGGCGGGACTAGCGGGGAATGAGCAGTTCTTC
V: TRBV6-5; D: .; J: TRBJ1-2; size: .; CDR3: CASSPGQPGLYGYTF; DNA: TGTGCCAGCAGCCCAGGACAGCCTGGACTCTATGGCTACACCTTC
V: TRBV10-3; D: .; J: TRBJ1-2; size: .; CDR3: CAISERGNYGYTF; DNA: TGTGCCATCAGTGAGCGGGGGAACTATGGCTACACCTTC
V: TRBV10-3; D: TRBD2; J: TRBJ2-7; size: .; CDR3: CAAMGLAGGPGEQYF; DNA: TGTGCCGCCATGGGGCTAGCGGGAGGGCCGGGTGAGCAGTACTTC
V: TRBV18; D: .; J: TRBJ2-2; size: .; CDR3: CASSKTLNTGELFF; DNA: TGTGCCAGCTCGAAAACTCTAAACACCGGGGAGCTGTTTTTT
V: TRBV6-5; D: TRBD2; J: TRBJ2-7; size: .; CDR3: CASSYLAGGYEQYF; DNA: TGTGCCAGCAGTTATCTAGCGGGAGGCTACGAGCAGTACTTC
V: TRBV7-9; D: .; J: TRBJ2-1; size: .; CDR3: CASSLESGASYNEQFF; DNA: TGTGCCAGCAGCTTAGAATCGGGAGCCTCCTACAATGAGCAGTTCTTC
V: TRBV10-3; D: .; J: TRBJ2-7; size: .; CDR3: CAISGTYEQYF; DNA: TGTGCCATCAGTGGGACTTACGAGCAGTACTTC
V: TRBV30; D: TRBD1; J: TRBJ1-4; size: few; CDR3: CAWSNRGGEKLFF; DNA: TGTGCCTGGAGTAACAGGGGCGGTGAAAAACTGTTTTTT
V: TRBV4-1; D: .; J: TRBJ1-2; size: .; CDR3: CASSQGQGSNYGYTF; DNA: TGCGCCAGCAGCCAAGGTCAGGGATCTAACTATGGCTACACCTTC
V: TRBV7-9; D: TRBD1; J: TRBJ2-7; size: .; CDR3: CASSPELSTGGYEQYF; DNA: TGTGCCAGCAGCCCGGAGCTATCGACAGGGGGTTACGAGCAGTACTTC
V: TRBV5-1; D: TRBD1; J: TRBJ1-6; size: few; CDR3: CASSLLPTGTGVSPLHF; DNA: TGCGCCAGCAGCTTGCTCCCTACCGGGACAGGGGTTTCACCCCTCCACTTT
V: TRBV5-1; D: .; J: TRBJ1-2; size: .; CDR3: CASSLGGQFDGYTF; DNA: TGCGCCAGCAGCTTGGGCGGACAGTTCGATGGCTACACCTTC